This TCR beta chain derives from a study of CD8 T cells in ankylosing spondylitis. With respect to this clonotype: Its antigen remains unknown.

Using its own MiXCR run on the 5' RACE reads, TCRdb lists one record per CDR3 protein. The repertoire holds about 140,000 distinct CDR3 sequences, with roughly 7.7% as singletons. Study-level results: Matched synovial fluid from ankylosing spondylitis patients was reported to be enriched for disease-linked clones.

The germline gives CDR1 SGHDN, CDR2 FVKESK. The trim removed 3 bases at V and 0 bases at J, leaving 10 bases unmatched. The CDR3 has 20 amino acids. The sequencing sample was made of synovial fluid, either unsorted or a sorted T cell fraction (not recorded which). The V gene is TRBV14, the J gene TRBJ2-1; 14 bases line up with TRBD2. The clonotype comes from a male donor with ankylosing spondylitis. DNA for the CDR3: TGTGCCAGCAGCCAGGGGGGGACTAGCGGGAGAGGGAGCTCCTACAATGAGCAGTTCTTC. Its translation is CASSQGGTSGRGSSYNEQFF.